This T cell receptor beta chain was identified in a study of blood T cell repertoires in COVID-19. Whole-study context: Samples representing acute and convalescent COVID-19 were sourced from the United States, Italy and Spain. Sample material is recorded as cDNA or gDNA derived from T cells, B-cell-depleted T cells, or PBMCs.

The V and J ends lost 3 bases and 2 bases respectively, with 7 bases between them. Germline V gene lookup returns CDR1 LNHDA and CDR2 SQIVND (reference sequence). The CDR3 has 13 residues. Data came from immunoSEQ multiplex PCR; TCRdb stores just in-frame clones and leaves some out. The sample gives around 170,000 clones, less than 90% of which show up once; roughly 6.6% is in the top ten. The sequence came from a woman aged 40 to 55 with acute or convalescent COVID-19. The sequenced sample was peripheral blood. This chain connects TRBV19 to TRBJ2-5; tentative D call: TRBD2 (6 bases). In DNA, the CDR3 is TGTGCCAGTAGTATTCGGGGGCAAGAGACCCAGTACTTC. As protein: CASSIRGQETQYF.